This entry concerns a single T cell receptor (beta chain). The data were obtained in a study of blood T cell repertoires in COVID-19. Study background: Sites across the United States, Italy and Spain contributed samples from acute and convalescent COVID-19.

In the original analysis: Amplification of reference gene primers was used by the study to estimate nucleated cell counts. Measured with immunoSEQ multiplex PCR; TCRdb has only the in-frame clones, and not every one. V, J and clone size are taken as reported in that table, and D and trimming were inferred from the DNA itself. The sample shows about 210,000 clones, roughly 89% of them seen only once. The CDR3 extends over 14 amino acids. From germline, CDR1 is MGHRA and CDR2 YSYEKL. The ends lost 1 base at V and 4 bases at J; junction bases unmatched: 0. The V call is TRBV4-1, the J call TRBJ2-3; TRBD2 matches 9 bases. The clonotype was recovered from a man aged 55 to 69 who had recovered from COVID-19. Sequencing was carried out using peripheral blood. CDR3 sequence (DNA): TGCGCCAGCAGCCAAGTAGCGGGAGCAGATACGCAGTATTTT. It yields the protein CASSQVAGADTQYF.